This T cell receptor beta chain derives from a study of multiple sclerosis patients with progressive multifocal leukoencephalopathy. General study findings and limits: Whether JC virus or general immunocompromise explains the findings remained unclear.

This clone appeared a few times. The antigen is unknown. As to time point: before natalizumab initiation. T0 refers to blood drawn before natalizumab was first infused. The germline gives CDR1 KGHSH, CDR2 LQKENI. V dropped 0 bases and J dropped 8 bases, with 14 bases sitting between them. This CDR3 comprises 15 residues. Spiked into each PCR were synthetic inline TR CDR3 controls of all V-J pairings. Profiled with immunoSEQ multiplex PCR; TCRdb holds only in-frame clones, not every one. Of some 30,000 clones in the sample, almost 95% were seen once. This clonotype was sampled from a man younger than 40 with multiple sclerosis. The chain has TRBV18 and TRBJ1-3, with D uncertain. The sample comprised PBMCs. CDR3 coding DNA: TGTGCCAGCTCACCACCAAATGAGAGCGGGGACACCATATATTTT. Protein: CASSPPNESGDTIYF. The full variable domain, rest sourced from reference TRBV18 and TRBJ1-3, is NAGVMQNPRHLVRRRGQEARLRCSPMKGHSHVYWYRQLPEEGLKFMVYLQKENIIDESGMPKERFSAEFPKEGPSILRIQQVVRGDSAAYFCASSPPNESGDTIYFGEGSWLTVV.